A single sample gave rise to the 6 T cell receptor beta chains below, sequenced in a study of radiotherapy plus CTLA-4 blockade in lung cancer. Assay: immunoSEQ multiplex PCR; the TCRdb copy retains only in-frame clones and omits some. The sample holds fewer than 95,000 clones, about 80% seen once. The material was peripheral blood, obtained from a patient treated with radiotherapy plus ipilimumab. The receptors derive from a human donor with non-small cell lung cancer who had stable disease on radiotherapy plus ipilimumab.

The chain uses TRBV5-6 and TRBJ1-2, with D tentatively TRBD1 (5 bases). V was pared by 3 bases and J by 2 bases, with 14 bases between. This CDR3 region has 15 residues. Germline loops: CDR1 SGHDT, CDR2 YYEEEE. CDR3: CASSSGRRGNYGYTF. CDR3 DNA: TGTGCCAGCAGCTCGGGACGTCGGGGAAACTATGGCTACACCTTC.

V usage is TRBV7-8 and J usage is TRBJ1-5; D gene ambiguous. Germline lookup yields CDR1 SGHVS and CDR2 FQNEAQ. V was trimmed by 1 base and J by 1 base, leaving 5 bases between them. The CDR3 spans 14 residues. CDR3 sequence: CASSLGRSNQPQHF. The CDR3 region has the DNA TGTGCCAGCAGCTTAGGTCGGAGCAATCAGCCCCAGCATTTT.

This clone occurred a few times. This rearrangement joins TRBV28 to TRBJ1-1, with TRBD1 as a possible D gene (6 bases). This CDR3 contains 14 residues. Germline CDR1 is MDHEN and CDR2 is SYDVKM. The V end was cut by 6 bases, the J end by 6 bases, with 17 bases between. The CDR3 protein is CASRPRGRWSEAFF. The CDR3 nucleotides read TGTGCCAGCAGGCCGCGGGGGCGGTGGTCTGAAGCTTTCTTT.

V and J are TRBV14 and TRBJ2-5; no clear D. Germline V lookup: CDR1 SGHDN, CDR2 FVKESK. The CDR3 spans 12 residues. V lost 1 base and J 5 bases, leaving 5 bases between the germline ends. CDR3 sequence (DNA): TGTGCCAGCAGCCAAGGGTGGGAGACCCAGTACTTC. Protein sequence: CASSQGWETQYF.

This chain uses TRBV18 with TRBJ2-7; 7 nucleotides line up with TRBD1. From germline, CDR1 is KGHSH and CDR2 LQKENI. This CDR3 region has 14 residues. J lost 0 bases, V lost 2 bases, and 1 base had no gene match. In nucleotides, the CDR3 is TGTGCCAGCTCACCATGGGACAGCTCCTACGAGCAGTACTTC. It specifies CASSPWDSSYEQYF.

The rearrangement links TRBV5-1 to TRBJ2-7, with D tentatively TRBD1 (7 bases). V was trimmed by 7 bases and J by 7 bases, leaving 24 bases between them. The CDR3 has 15 amino acids. Germline V gene data show CDR1 as SGHRS and CDR2 as YFSETQ. Here the CDR3 DNA reads TGCGCCAGCTCCTCGGAGGGACAGCCCGGGGGAGAGCAGTACTTC. This sequence encodes CASSSEGQPGGEQYF.